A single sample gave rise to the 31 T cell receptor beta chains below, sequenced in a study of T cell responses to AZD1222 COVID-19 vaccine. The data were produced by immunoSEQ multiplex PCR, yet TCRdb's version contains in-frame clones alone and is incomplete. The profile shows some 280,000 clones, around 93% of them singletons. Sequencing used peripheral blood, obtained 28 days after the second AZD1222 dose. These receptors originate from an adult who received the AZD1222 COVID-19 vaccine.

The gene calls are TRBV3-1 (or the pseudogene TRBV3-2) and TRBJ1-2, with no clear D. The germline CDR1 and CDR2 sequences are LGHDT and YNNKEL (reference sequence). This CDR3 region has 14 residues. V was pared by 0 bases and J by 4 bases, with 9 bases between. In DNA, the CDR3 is TGTGCCAGCAGCCAAGATACTGCCGGCTATGGCTACACCTTC. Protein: CASSQDTAGYGYTF.

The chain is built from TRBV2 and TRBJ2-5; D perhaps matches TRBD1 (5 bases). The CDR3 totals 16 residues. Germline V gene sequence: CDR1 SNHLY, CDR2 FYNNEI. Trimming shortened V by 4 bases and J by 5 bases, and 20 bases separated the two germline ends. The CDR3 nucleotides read TGTGCCAGCAGTGCGCTGGGGCTGAGTGGGGCGGAGACCCAGTACTTC. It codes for CASSALGLSGAETQYF. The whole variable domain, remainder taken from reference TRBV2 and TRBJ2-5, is EPEVTQTPSHQVTQMGQEVILRCVPISNHLYFYWYRQILGQKVEFLVSFYNNEISEKSEIFDDQFSVERPDGSNFTLKIRSTKLEDSAMYFCASSALGLSGAETQYFGPGTRLLVL.

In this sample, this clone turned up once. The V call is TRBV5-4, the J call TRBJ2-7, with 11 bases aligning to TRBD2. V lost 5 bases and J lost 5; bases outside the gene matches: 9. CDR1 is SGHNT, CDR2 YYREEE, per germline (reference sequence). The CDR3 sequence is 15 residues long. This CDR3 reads CASRRGTSGKDEQYF. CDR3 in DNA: TGTGCCAGCAGACGAGGGACTAGCGGAAAAGACGAGCAGTACTTC.

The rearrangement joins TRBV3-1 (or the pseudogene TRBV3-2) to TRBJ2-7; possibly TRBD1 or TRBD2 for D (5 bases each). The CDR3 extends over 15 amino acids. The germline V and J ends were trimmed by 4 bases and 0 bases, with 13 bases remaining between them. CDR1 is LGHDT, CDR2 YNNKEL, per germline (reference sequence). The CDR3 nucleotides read TGTGCCAGCAGCCCGCAGGGACCCCGCTCCTACGAGCAGTACTTC. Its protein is CASSPQGPRSYEQYF.

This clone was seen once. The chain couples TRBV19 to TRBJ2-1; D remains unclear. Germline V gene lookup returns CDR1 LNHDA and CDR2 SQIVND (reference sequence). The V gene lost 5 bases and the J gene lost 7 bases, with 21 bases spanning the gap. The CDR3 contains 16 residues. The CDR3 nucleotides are TGTGCCAGTAGTCCTTCGTCCCAGGTAGGAAAAAATGAGCAGTTCTTC. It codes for CASSPSSQVGKNEQFF.

CDR3 region: CASSSLVGDTEAFF. CDR3 in DNA: TGTGCCAGCAGCTCCCTGGTTGGGGACACTGAAGCTTTCTTT. The V and J genes are TRBV5-6 and TRBJ1-1, with unresolved D. CDR3 length: 14 residues. V was shortened by 3 bases and J by 3 bases, with 12 bases between the two germline ends. Germline V gives CDR1 SGHDT, CDR2 YYEEEE.

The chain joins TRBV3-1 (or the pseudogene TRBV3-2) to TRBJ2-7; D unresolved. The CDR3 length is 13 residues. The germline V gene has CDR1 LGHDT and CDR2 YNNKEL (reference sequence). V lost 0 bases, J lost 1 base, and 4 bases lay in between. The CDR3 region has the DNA TGTGCCAGCAGCCAAGATGGATCCTACGAGCAGTACTTC. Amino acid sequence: CASSQDGSYEQYF.

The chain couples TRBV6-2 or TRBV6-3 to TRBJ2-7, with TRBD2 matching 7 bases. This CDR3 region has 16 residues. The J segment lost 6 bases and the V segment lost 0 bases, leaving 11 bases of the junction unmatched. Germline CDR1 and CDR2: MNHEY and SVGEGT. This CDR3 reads CASSYSMASGRGEQYF. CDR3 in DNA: TGTGCCAGCAGTTACTCGATGGCTAGCGGTCGGGGCGAGCAGTACTTC.

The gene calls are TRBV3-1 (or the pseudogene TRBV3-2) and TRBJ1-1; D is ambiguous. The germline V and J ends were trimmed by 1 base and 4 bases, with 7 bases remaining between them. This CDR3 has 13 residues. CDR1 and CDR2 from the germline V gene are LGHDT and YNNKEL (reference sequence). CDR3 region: CASSQVSVTEAFF. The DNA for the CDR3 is TGTGCCAGCAGCCAAGTTTCGGTCACTGAAGCTTTCTTT.

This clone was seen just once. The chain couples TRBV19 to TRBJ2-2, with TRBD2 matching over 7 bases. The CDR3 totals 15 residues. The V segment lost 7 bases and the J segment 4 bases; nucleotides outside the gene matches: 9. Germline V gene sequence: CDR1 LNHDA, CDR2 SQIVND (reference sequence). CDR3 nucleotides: TGTGCCAGTACTCCCGGGAGGTGGGGCACCGGGGAGCTGTTTTTT. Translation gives CASTPGRWGTGELFF. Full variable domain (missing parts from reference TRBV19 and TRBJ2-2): DGGITQSPKYLFRKEGQNVTLSCEQNLNHDAMYWYRQDPGQGLRLIYYSQIVNDFQKGDIAEGYSVSREKKESFPLTVTSAQKNPTAFYLCASTPGRWGTGELFFGEGSRLTVL.

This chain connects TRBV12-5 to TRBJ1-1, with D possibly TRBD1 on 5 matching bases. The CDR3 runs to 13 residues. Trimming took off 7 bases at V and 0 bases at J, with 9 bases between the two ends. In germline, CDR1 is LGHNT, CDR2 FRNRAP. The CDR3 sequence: CASASGLNTEAFF. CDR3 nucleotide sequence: TGTGCTAGTGCCTCAGGGCTGAACACTGAAGCTTTCTTT.

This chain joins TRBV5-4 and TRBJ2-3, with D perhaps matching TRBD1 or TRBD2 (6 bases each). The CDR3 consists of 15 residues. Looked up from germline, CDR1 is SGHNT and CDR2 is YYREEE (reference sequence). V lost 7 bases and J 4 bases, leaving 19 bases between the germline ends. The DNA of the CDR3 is TGTGCCAGCGCCATCGGGGGCAGGGGTGCAGATACGCAGTATTTT. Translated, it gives CASAIGGRGADTQYF. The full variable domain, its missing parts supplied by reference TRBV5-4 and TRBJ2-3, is ETGVTQSPTHLIKTRGQQVTLRCSSQSGHNTVSWYQQALGQGPQFIFQYYREEENGRGNFPPRFSGLQFPNYSSELNVNALELDDSALYLCASAIGGRGADTQYFGPGTRLTVL.

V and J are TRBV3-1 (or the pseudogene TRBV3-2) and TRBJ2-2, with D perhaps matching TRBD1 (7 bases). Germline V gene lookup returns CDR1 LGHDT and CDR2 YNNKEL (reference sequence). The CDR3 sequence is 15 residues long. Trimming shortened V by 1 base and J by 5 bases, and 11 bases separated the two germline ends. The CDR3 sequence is CASSQGTGGTGELFF. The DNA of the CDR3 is TGTGCCAGCAGCCAAGGGACAGGAGGGACCGGGGAGCTGTTTTTT.

The CDR3 DNA reads as TGTGCCAGCAGCGCAGGGGGCGTGAGCTATGGCTACACCTTC. Encoded protein: CASSAGGVSYGYTF. The chain combines TRBV2 with TRBJ1-2, with 8 bases lining up with TRBD1. The CDR3 contains 14 residues. Germline CDR1 and CDR2: SNHLY and FYNNEI. The J segment lost 4 bases and the V segment lost 6 bases, leaving 7 bases of the junction unmatched.

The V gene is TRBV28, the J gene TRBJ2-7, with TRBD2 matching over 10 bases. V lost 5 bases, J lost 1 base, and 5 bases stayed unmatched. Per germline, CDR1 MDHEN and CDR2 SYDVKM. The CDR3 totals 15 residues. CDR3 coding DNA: TGTGCCAGCAGTCCCTCACTAGCGGGGTCCTACGAGCAGTACTTC. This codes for CASSPSLAGSYEQYF. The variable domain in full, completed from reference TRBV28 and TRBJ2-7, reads DVKVTQSSRYLVKRTGEKVFLECVQDMDHENMFWYRQDPGLGLRLIYFSYDVKMKEKGDIPEGYSVSREKKERFSLILESASTNQTSMYLCASSPSLAGSYEQYFGPGTRLTVT.

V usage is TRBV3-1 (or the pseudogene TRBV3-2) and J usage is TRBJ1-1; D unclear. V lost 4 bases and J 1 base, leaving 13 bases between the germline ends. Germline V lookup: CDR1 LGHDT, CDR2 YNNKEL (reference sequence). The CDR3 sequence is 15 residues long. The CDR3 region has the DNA TGTGCCAGCAGCCCAGAAGGTAGGTCGAACACTGAAGCTTTCTTT. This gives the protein CASSPEGRSNTEAFF.

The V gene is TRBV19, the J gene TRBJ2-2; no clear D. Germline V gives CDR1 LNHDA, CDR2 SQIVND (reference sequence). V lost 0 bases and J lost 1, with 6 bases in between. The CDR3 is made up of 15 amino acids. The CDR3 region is CASSIELENTGELFF. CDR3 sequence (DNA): TGTGCCAGTAGTATAGAACTGGAGAACACCGGGGAGCTGTTTTTT.

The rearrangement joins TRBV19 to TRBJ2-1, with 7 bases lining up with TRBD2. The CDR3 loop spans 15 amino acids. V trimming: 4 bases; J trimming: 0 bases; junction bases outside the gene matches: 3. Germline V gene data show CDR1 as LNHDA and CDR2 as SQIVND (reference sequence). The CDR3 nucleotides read TGTGCCAGTAGTAGGAGCGGGACCTCCTACAATGAGCAGTTCTTC. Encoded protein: CASSRSGTSYNEQFF.

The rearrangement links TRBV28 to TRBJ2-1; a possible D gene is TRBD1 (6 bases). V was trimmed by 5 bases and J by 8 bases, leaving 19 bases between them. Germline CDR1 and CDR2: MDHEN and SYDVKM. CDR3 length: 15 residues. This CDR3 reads CASSPISDRGDEQFF. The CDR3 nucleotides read TGTGCCAGCAGTCCCATCTCGGACAGAGGCGATGAGCAGTTCTTC.

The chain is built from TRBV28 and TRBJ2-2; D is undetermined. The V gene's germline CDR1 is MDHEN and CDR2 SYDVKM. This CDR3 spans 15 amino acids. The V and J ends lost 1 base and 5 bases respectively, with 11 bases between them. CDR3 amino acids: CASSLLAIRTGELFF. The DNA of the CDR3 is TGTGCCAGCAGTTTATTGGCAATTCGAACCGGGGAGCTGTTTTTT. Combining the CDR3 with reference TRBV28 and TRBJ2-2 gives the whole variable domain DVKVTQSSRYLVKRTGEKVFLECVQDMDHENMFWYRQDPGLGLRLIYFSYDVKMKEKGDIPEGYSVSREKKERFSLILESASTNQTSMYLCASSLLAIRTGELFFGEGSRLTVL.

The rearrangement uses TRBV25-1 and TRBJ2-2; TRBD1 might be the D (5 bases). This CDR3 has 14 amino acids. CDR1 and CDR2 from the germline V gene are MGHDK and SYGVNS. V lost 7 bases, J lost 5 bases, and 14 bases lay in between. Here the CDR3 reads CASTSGYWTGELFF. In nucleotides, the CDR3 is TGTGCCAGCACCTCAGGGTATTGGACCGGGGAGCTGTTTTTT.

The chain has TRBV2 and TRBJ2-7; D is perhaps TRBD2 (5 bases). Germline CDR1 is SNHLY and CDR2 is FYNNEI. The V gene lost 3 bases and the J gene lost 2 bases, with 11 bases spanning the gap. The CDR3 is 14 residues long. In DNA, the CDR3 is TGTGCCAGCAGTGAGACTAACCGGGCCTACGAGCAGTACTTC. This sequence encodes CASSETNRAYEQYF.

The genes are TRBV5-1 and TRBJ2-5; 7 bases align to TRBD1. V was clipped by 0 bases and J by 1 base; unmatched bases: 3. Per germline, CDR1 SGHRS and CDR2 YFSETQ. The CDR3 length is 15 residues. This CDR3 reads CASSLGDSFQETQYF. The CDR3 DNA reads TGCGCCAGCAGCTTGGGGGACAGCTTCCAAGAGACCCAGTACTTC.

CDR3 in amino acids: CASRTLAGAGYEQYF. Written as DNA, the CDR3 is TGTGCCAGCAGAACTCTAGCGGGAGCGGGGTACGAGCAGTACTTC. The chain employs TRBV28 and TRBJ2-7, with 10 bases matching TRBD2. The germline CDR1 and CDR2 sequences are MDHEN and SYDVKM. V lost 6 bases and J lost 4; bases outside the gene matches: 9. The CDR3 loop spans 15 amino acids.

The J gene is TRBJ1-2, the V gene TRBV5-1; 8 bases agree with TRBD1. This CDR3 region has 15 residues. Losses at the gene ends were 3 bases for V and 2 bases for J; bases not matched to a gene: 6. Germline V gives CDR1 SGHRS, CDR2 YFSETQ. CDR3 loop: CASSSGQGGNYGYTF. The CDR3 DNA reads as TGCGCCAGCAGCTCCGGACAGGGTGGAAACTATGGCTACACCTTC.

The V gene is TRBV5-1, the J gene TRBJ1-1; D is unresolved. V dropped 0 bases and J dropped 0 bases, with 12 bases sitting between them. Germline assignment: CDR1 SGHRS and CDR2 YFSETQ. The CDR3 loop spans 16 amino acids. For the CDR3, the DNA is TGCGCCAGCAGCTTGGAACCCCTACTCATGAACACTGAAGCTTTCTTT. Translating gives CASSLEPLLMNTEAFF.

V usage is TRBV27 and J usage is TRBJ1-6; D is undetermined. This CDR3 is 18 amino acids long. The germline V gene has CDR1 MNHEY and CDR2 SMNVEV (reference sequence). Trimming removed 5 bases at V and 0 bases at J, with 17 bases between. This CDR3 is CASSLLAPQSSYNSPLHF. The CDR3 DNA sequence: TGTGCCAGCAGTCTACTGGCCCCACAGAGCTCCTATAATTCACCCCTCCACTTT.

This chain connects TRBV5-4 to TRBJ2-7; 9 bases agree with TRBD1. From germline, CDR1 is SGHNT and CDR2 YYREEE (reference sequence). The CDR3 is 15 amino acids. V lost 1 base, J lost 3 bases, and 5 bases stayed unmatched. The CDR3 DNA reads TGTGCCAGCAGCTTGTCGGGGACAGGGCTCTACGAGCAGTACTTC. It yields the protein CASSLSGTGLYEQYF.

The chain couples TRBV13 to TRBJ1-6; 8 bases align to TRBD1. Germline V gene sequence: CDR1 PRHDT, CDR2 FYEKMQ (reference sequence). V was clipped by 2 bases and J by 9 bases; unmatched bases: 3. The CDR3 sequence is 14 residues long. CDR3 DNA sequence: TGTGCCAGCAGCTTAACAGGGGGTATTTCACCCCTCCACTTT. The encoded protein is CASSLTGGISPLHF.

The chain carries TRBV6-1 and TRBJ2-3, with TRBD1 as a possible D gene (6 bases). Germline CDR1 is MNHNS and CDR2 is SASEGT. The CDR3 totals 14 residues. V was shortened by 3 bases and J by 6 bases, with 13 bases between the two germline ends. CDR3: CASSDRGVRDTQYF. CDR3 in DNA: TGTGCCAGCAGTGACAGGGGAGTACGGGATACGCAGTATTTT.

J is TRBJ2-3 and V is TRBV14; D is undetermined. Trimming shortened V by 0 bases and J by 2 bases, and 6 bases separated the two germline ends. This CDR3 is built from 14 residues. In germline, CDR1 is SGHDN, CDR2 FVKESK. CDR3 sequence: CASSQETFTDTQYF. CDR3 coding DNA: TGTGCCAGCAGCCAAGAAACGTTCACAGATACGCAGTATTTT. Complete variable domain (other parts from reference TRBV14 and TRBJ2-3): EAGVTQFPSHSVIEKGQTVTLRCDPISGHDNLYWYRRVMGKEIKFLLHFVKESKQDESGMPNNRFLAERTGGTYSTLKVQPAELEDSGVYFCASSQETFTDTQYFGPGTRLTVL.